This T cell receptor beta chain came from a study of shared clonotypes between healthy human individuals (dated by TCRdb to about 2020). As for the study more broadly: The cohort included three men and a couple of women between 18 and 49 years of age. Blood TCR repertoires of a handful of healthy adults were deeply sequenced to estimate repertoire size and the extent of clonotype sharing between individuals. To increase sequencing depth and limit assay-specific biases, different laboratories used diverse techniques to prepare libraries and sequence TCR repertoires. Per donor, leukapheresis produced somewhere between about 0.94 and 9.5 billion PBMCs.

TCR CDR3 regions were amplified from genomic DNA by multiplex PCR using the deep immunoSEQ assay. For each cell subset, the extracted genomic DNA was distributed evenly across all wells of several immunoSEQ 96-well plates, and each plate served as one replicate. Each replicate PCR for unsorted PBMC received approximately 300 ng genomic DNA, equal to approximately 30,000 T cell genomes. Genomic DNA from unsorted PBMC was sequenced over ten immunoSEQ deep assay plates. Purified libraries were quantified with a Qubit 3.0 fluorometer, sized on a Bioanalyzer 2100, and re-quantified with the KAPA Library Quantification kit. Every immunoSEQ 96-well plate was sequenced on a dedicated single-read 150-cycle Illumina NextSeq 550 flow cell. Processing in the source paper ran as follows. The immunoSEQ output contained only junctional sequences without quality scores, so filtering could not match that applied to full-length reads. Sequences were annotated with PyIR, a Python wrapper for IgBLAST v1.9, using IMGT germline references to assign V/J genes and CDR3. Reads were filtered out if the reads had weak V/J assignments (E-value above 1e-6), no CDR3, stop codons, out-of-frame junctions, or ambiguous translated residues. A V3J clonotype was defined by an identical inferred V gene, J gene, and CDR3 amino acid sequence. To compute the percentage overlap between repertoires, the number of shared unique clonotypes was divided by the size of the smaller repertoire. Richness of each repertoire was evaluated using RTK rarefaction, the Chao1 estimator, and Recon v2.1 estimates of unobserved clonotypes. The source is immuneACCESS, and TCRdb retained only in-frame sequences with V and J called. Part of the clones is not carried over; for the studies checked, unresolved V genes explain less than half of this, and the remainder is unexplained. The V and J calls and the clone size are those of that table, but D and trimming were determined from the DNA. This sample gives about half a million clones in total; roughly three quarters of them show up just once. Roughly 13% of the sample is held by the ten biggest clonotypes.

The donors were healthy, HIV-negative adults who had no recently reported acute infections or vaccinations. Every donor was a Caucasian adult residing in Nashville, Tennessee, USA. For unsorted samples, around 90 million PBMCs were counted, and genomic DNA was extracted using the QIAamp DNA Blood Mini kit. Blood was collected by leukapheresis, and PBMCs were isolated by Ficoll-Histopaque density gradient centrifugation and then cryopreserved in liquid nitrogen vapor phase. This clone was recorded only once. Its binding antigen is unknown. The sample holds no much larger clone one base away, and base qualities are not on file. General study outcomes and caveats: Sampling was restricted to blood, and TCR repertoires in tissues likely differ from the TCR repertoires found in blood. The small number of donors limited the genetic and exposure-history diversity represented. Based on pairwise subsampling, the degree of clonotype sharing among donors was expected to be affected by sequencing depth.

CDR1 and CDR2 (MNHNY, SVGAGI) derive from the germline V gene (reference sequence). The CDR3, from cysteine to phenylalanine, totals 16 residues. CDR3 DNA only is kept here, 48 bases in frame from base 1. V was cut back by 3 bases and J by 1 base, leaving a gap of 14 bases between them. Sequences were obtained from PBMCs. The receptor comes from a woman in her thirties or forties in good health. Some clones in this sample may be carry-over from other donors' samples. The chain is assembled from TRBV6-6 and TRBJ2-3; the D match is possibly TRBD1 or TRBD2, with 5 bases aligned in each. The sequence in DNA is TGTGCCAGCAGTTATTTGAGGGGAGAGCGCACAGATACGCAGTATTTT. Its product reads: CASSYLRGERTDTQYF.